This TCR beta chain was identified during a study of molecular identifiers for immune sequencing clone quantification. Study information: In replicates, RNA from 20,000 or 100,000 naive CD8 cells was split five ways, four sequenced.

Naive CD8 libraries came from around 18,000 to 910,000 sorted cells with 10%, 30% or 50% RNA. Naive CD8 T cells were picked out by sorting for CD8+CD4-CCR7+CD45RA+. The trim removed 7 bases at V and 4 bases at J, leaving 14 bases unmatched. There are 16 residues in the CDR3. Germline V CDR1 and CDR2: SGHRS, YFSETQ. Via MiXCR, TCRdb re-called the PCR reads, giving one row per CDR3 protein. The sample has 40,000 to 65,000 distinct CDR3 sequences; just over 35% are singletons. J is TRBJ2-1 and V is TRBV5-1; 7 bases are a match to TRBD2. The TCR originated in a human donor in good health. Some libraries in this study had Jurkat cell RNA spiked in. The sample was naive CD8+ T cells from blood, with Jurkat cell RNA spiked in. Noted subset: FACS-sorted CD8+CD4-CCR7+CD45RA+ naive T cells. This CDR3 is CASREGGAGPYNEQFF. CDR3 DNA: TGCGCCAGCCGAGAGGGAGGAGCGGGGCCTTACAATGAGCAGTTCTTC.